In this sample, the clone carrying this TCR beta chain turned up many times. Its antigen is still unknown. MiXCR was run by TCRdb on the RACE reads, yielding one entry per CDR3 protein. Among approximately 340,000 distinct CDR3 sequences listed, around 7% were seen once. Trimming took 5 bases from V and 2 from J, leaving 4 bases between them. The germline V gene encodes CDR1 MDHEN and CDR2 SYDVKM. The CDR3 contains 11 residues. This record comes from a study of human T cells and chemical hapten exposure. Study information: Upper inner arm skin measuring 2 cm by 2 cm received 2% DPC for sensitization. Per-sample TCR yield variation was attributed mainly to small pooled library volume differences.

Time point defined: patch test 1, 2 weeks after DPC sensitization. Indicated treatment: therapeutic diphenylcyclopropenone sensitization with weekly scalp DPC. Overall study results and limits: Counts of expanded TCRs (at PT1) showed a positive correlation with patch test score.

The TCR originated in a woman aged 18-29 years with alopecia areata. Some clones in this sample may be carry-over from other donors' samples. The specimen was whole blood, collected in connection with sensitization to the hapten diphenylcyclopropenone (DPC). The V and J genes are TRBV28 and TRBJ2-7; D remains ambiguous. The CDR3 here is CASSQTYEQYF. The DNA for the CDR3 is TGTGCCAGCAGTCAAACCTACGAGCAGTACTTC. Full variable domain (remainder filled in from reference TRBV28 and TRBJ2-7): DVKVTQSSRYLVKRTGEKVFLECVQDMDHENMFWYRQDPGLGLRLIYFSYDVKMKEKGDIPEGYSVSREKKERFSLILESASTNQTSMYLCASSQTYEQYFGPGTRLTVT.